This TCR beta chain was recovered during a study of identifying expanded T cells in peripheral blood. Notes on the study in general: Technical replicates showed about 1.2 changed clones; roughly two weeks roughly 16; four weeks 19. Variance in clone template counts between approximately two-week samples significantly increased with total template count across all healthy donors.

The CDR3 covers 15 residues. V shed 6 bases and J 5 bases; nucleotides not matched to a gene: 9. Germline CDR1 is MNHNS and CDR2 is SASEGT. Note on this clone: Its antigen is not known.

Profiling relied on immunoSEQ multiplex PCR, and the TCRdb table lists in-frame clones only, not all of them. The repertoire consists of around 120,000 clones, with approximately 86% occurring once and the leading ten covering roughly 7.9%. What was sequenced was blood. The sequence came from a person aged 18 to 70 in good health. The chain has TRBV6-1 and TRBJ2-7; 11 positions agree with TRBD1. CDR3 loop: CASSARTGGSNEQYF. Written as DNA, the CDR3 is TGTGCCAGCAGCGCCCGGACAGGGGGCTCTAACGAGCAGTACTTC.